Listed below are T cell receptor beta chains from one sample, sequenced in a study of blood T cell repertoires in COVID-19. Some clones are missing from TCRdb's copy, which holds only in-frame ones; the method was immunoSEQ multiplex PCR. The table records about 380,000 clones, 75% to 90% of them present only once. Sequencing was carried out using peripheral blood. These receptors were taken from a woman in her late teens or twenties with acute or convalescent COVID-19. The CDR3 runs from the conserved cysteine through the conserved F or W. A D gene is named only where the DNA matches it firmly. Clone sizes are given selectively: once, few, many, or a class where the clone is expanded.

CDR3nt: TGTGCCAGCAGTTTACCCGGGACTAGGAAGGGTGAGCAGTTCTTC
CDR3aa: CASSLPGTRKGEQFF
j_gene: TRBJ2-1
abundance: NA
d_gene: TRBD2
v_gene: TRBV28

CDR3nt: TGTGCCATCAGGGGTGACAGGGATAGTCGCTACACCTTC
CDR3aa: CAIRGDRDSRYTF
j_gene: TRBJ1-2
abundance: NA
d_gene: TRBD1
v_gene: TRBV10-3

CDR3nt: TGTGCCGGGGGGGGGCCTGAAGCTTTCTTT
CDR3aa: CAGGGPEAFF
j_gene: TRBJ1-1
abundance: NA
d_gene: NA
v_gene: TRBV27

CDR3nt: TGTGCCAGCAGCTCCGGGACAGGGGAAGAGGAAAAACTGTTTTTT
CDR3aa: CASSSGTGEEEKLFF
j_gene: TRBJ1-4
abundance: NA
d_gene: TRBD1
v_gene: TRBV7-9

CDR3nt: TGTGCCAGCAGTTCTCCTAGCGGCCCCACAGATACGCAGTATTTT
CDR3aa: CASSSPSGPTDTQYF
j_gene: TRBJ2-3
abundance: NA
d_gene: TRBD2
v_gene: TRBV6-5

CDR3nt: TGTGCCGGCGGGGAGGACTACACTGAAGCTTTCTTT
CDR3aa: CAGGEDYTEAFF
j_gene: TRBJ1-1
abundance: NA
d_gene: NA
v_gene: TRBV30

CDR3nt: TGCGCCAGCAGCCAGGGCCTATTTAGCACAGATACGCAGTATTTT
CDR3aa: CASSQGLFSTDTQYF
j_gene: TRBJ2-3
abundance: NA
d_gene: NA
v_gene: TRBV5-1

CDR3nt: TGTGCCAGCAGAGCATCGGGTATGGGAAACACCATATATTTT
CDR3aa: CASRASGMGNTIYF
j_gene: TRBJ1-3
abundance: few
d_gene: NA
v_gene: TRBV6-5

CDR3nt: TGTGCCAGCAGCCTACTAGCGGGAGTTGGCGAGACCCAGTACTTC
CDR3aa: CASSLLAGVGETQYF
j_gene: TRBJ2-5
abundance: NA
d_gene: TRBD2
v_gene: TRBV14

CDR3nt: TGTGCCTGGAGTAACTCACGGAACACTGAAGCTTTCTTT
CDR3aa: CAWSNSRNTEAFF
j_gene: TRBJ1-1
abundance: NA
d_gene: NA
v_gene: TRBV30

CDR3nt: TGTGCCAGCAGTTACCGATCGACTAGCGGGAGCTCCTACAATGAGCAGTTCTTC
CDR3aa: CASSYRSTSGSSYNEQFF
j_gene: TRBJ2-1
abundance: NA
d_gene: TRBD2
v_gene: TRBV6-2/TRBV6-3

CDR3nt: TGTGCCAGCAGTTACGGCGGCCTTAATGAAAAACTGTTTTTT
CDR3aa: CASSYGGLNEKLFF
j_gene: TRBJ1-4
abundance: once
d_gene: NA
v_gene: TRBV6-5

CDR3nt: TGTGCCAGTAGTACAACTACAGGAGACACTGAAGCTTTCTTT
CDR3aa: CASSTTTGDTEAFF
j_gene: TRBJ1-1
abundance: NA
d_gene: NA
v_gene: TRBV19

CDR3nt: TGTGCCAGCTCACCACCCGGGGGAAACATTCAGTACTTC
CDR3aa: CASSPPGGNIQYF
j_gene: TRBJ2-4
abundance: NA
d_gene: NA
v_gene: TRBV18

CDR3nt: TGTGCCAGCAGCAACGATGTGTTCGGTGGCTACACCTTC
CDR3aa: CASSNDVFGGYTF
j_gene: TRBJ1-2
abundance: once
d_gene: NA
v_gene: TRBV9

CDR3nt: TGTGCCAGCAGCTTGGTGGACAGATTTAACTATGGCTACACCTTC
CDR3aa: CASSLVDRFNYGYTF
j_gene: TRBJ1-2
abundance: NA
d_gene: NA
v_gene: TRBV5-8

CDR3nt: TGTGCCAGTGGGACAGGTGGTGAACCAGATACGCAGTATTTT
CDR3aa: CASGTGGEPDTQYF
j_gene: TRBJ2-3
abundance: NA
d_gene: TRBD1
v_gene: TRBV6-4

CDR3nt: TGTGCCAGTACCCCGGGACTAGCGGGAGGGCTTGACGAGCAGTACTTC
CDR3aa: CASTPGLAGGLDEQYF
j_gene: TRBJ2-7
abundance: NA
d_gene: TRBD2
v_gene: TRBV19

CDR3nt: TGTGCCAGCAGCTTTGACACGAACACTGAAGCTTTCTTT
CDR3aa: CASSFDTNTEAFF
j_gene: TRBJ1-1
abundance: NA
d_gene: NA
v_gene: TRBV7-7

CDR3nt: TGTGCCAGCAGCCAAACCGGGACTAGAAAGAGCGAGACCCAGTACTTC
CDR3aa: CASSQTGTRKSETQYF
j_gene: TRBJ2-5
abundance: NA
d_gene: TRBD2
v_gene: TRBV4-2

CDR3nt: TGTGCCACCAGTGATCCCGCTAGCGGGGGTACTGGCACAGATACGCAGTATTTT
CDR3aa: CATSDPASGGTGTDTQYF
j_gene: TRBJ2-3
abundance: NA
d_gene: TRBD2
v_gene: TRBV24-1

CDR3nt: TGCGCCAGCAGCCCTGGGACAGGGGGTTGGAACACTGAAGCTTTCTTT
CDR3aa: CASSPGTGGWNTEAFF
j_gene: TRBJ1-1
abundance: NA
d_gene: TRBD1
v_gene: TRBV5-1

CDR3nt: TGCGCCAGCAGGTTCGGACTAGCGGACGAGCAGTACTTC
CDR3aa: CASRFGLADEQYF
j_gene: TRBJ2-7
abundance: NA
d_gene: TRBD2
v_gene: TRBV5-1

CDR3nt: TGTGCCAGCTCACCAGACAGGGATGGCTACACCTTC
CDR3aa: CASSPDRDGYTF
j_gene: TRBJ1-2
abundance: few
d_gene: TRBD1
v_gene: TRBV18

CDR3nt: TGTGCCAGCAGCTCCTCTCGAGGCATCAATGAGCAGTTCTTC
CDR3aa: CASSSSRGINEQFF
j_gene: TRBJ2-1
abundance: NA
d_gene: NA
v_gene: TRBV4-2

CDR3nt: TGTGCCAGCAGTGACAGGTTAGCTAATGAAAAACTGTTTTTT
CDR3aa: CASSDRLANEKLFF
j_gene: TRBJ1-4
abundance: NA
d_gene: NA
v_gene: TRBV2

CDR3nt: TGTGCCAGCAGCGTAGGGACTAGCGGTGTCACAGATACGCAGTATTTT
CDR3aa: CASSVGTSGVTDTQYF
j_gene: TRBJ2-3
abundance: NA
d_gene: TRBD2
v_gene: TRBV9